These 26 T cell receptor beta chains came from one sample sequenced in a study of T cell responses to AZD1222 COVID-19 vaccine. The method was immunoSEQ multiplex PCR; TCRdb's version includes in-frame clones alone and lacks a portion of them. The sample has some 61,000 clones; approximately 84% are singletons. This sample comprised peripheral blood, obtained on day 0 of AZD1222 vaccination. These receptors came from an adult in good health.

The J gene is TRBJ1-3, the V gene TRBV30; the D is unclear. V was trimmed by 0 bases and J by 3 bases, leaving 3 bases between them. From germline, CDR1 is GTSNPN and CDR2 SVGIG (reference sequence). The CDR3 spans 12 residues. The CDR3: CAWSVNGNTIYF. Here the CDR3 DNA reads TGTGCCTGGAGTGTAAATGGAAACACCATATATTTT.

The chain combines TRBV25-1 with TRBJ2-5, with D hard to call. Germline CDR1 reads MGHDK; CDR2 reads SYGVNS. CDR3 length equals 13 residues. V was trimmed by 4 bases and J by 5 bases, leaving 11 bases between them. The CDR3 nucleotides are TGTGCCAGCAGTGGTTCAAATGAGGAGACCCAGTACTTC. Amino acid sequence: CASSGSNEETQYF.

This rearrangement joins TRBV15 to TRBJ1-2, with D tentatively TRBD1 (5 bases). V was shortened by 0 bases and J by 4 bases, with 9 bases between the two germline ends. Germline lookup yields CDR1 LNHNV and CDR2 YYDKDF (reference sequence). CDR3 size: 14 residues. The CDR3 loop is CATSRDGGGYGYTF. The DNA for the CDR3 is TGTGCCACCAGCAGAGATGGGGGGGGCTATGGCTACACCTTC.

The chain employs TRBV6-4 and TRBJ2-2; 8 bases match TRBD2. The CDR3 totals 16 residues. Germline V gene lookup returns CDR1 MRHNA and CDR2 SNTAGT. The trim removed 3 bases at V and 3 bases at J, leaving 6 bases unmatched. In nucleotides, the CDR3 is TGTGCCAGCAGTGAGAGTAGCGGGGCGTACACCGGGGAGCTGTTTTTT. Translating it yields CASSESSGAYTGELFF.

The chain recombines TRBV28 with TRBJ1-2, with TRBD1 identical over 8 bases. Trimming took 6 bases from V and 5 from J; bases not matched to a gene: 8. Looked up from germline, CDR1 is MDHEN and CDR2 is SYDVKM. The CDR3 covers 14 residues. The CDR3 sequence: CASSHRQGWYGYTF. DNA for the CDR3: TGTGCCAGCAGCCATAGACAGGGGTGGTATGGCTACACCTTC.

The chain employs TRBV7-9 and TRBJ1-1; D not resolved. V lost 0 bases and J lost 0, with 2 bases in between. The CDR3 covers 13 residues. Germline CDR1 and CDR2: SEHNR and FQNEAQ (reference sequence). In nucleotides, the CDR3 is TGTGCCAGCAGCTTAGCGCTGAACACTGAAGCTTTCTTT. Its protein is CASSLALNTEAFF.

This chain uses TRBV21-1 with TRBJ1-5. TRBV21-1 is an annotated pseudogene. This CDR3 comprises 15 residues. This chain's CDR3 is CASTYQGDCDQPQHF. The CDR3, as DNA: TGTGCCAGCACTTACCAGGGAGATTGCGATCAGCCCCAGCATTTT.

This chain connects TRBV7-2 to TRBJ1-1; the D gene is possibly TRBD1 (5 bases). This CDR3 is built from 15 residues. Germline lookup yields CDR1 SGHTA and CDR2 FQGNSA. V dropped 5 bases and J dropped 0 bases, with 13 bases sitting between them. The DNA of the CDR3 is TGTGCCAGCAGCATGGGACGGTTGATGAACACTGAAGCTTTCTTT. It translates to CASSMGRLMNTEAFF.

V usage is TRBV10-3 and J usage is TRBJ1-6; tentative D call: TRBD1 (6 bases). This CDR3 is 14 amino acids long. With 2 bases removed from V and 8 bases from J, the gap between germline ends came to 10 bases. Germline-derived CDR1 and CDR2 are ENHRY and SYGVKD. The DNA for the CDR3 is TGTGCCATCAGTGAGACAGGGAAAGATTCACCCCTCCACTTT. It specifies CAISETGKDSPLHF.

Here the CDR3 DNA reads TGTGCCAGCAGCCCGGAGGGGCTATATGAAGCTTTCTTT. This translates into CASSPEGLYEAFF. The chain is built from TRBV9 and TRBJ1-1; D possibly corresponds to TRBD1 (5 bases). The V gene lost 4 bases and the J gene lost 7 bases, with 14 bases spanning the gap. The length of the CDR3 is 13 residues. Germline V CDR1 and CDR2: SGDLS, YYNGEE. Full variable domain (missing parts from reference TRBV9 and TRBJ1-1): DSGVTQTPKHLITATGQRVTLRCSPRSGDLSVYWYQQSLDQGLQFLIQYYNGEERAKGNILERFSAQQFPDLHSELNLSSLELGDSALYFCASSPEGLYEAFFGQGTRLTVV.

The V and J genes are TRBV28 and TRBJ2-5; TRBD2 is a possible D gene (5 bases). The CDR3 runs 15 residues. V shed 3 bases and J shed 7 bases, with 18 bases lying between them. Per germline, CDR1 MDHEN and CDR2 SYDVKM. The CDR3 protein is CASSFMGASEGTQYF. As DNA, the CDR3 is TGTGCCAGCAGTTTTATGGGAGCATCCGAAGGGACCCAGTACTTC.

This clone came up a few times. The CDR3 bases are TGTGCCACCAGCGGATTAGCGGATCAAGAGACCCAGTACTTC. As protein: CATSGLADQETQYF. The gene calls are TRBV15 and TRBJ2-5, with a tentative D call TRBD2 (6 bases). Germline CDR1 is LNHNV and CDR2 is YYDKDF (reference sequence). CDR3 length: 14 residues. V lost 5 bases and J 2 bases, leaving 12 bases between the germline ends.

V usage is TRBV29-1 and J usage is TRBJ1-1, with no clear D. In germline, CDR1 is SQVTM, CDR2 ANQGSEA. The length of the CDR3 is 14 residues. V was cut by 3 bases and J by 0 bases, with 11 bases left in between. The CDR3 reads CSVELVRLNTEAFF. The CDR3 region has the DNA TGCAGCGTTGAGTTGGTACGGTTGAACACTGAAGCTTTCTTT.

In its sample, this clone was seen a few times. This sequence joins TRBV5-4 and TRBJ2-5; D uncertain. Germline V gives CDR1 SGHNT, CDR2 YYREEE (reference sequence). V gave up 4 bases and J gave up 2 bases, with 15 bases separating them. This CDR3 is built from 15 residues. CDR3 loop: CASSVARVWQETQYF. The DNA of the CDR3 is TGTGCCAGCAGCGTGGCCCGGGTTTGGCAAGAGACCCAGTACTTC.

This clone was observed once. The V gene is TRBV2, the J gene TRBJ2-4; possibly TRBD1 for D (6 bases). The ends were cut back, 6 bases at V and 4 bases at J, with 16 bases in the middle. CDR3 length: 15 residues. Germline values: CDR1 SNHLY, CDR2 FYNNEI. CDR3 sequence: CASRQGEGGKNIQYF. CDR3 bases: TGTGCCAGCAGACAAGGGGAAGGGGGAAAAAACATTCAGTACTTC.

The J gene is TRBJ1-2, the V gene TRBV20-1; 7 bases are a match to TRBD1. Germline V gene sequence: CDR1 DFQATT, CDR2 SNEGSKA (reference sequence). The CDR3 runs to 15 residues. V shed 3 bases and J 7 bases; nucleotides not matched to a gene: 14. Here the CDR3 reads CSASTTGVEIGGYTF. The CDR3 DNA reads TGCAGTGCTAGTACAACAGGGGTCGAGATAGGTGGCTACACCTTC.

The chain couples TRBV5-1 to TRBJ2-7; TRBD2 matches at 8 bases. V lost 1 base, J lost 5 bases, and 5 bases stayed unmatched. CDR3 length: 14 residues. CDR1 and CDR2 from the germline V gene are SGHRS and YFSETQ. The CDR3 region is CASSLSGSGNEQYF. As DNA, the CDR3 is TGCGCCAGCAGCTTGAGCGGGAGTGGGAACGAGCAGTACTTC.

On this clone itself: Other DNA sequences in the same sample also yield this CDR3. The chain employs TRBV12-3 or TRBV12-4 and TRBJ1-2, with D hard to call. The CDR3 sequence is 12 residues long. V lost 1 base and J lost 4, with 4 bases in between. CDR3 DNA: TGTGCCAGCAGTTTAGGGGCCTATGGCTACACCTTC. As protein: CASSLGAYGYTF.

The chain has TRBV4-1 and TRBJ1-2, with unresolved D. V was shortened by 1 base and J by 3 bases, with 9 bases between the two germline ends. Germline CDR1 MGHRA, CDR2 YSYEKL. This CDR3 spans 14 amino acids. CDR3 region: CASSQAAVDYGYTF. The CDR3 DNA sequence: TGCGCCAGCAGCCAAGCGGCCGTCGACTATGGCTACACCTTC.

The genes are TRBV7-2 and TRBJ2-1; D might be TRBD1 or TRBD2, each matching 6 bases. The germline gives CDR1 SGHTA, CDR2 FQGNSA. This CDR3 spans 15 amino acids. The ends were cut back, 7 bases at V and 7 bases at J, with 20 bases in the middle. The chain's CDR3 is CASTGFGGGANEQFF. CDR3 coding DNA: TGTGCCAGCACCGGCTTTGGAGGGGGTGCAAATGAGCAGTTCTTC.

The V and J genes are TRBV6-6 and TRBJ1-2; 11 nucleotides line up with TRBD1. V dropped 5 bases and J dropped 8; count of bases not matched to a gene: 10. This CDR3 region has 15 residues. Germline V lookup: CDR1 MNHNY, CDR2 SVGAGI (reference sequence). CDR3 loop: CASSQRTGGGGGYTF. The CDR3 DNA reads TGTGCCAGCAGTCAACGGACAGGGGGCGGCGGGGGCTACACCTTC.

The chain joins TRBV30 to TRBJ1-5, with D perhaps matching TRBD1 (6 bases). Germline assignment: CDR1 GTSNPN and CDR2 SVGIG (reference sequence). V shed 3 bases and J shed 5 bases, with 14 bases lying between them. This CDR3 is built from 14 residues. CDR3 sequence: CAWSGTGLDQPQHF. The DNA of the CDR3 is TGTGCCTGGAGCGGTACAGGGCTGGATCAGCCCCAGCATTTT. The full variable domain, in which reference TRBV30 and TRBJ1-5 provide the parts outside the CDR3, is SQTIHQWPATLVQPVGSPLSLECTVEGTSNPNLYWYRQAAGRGLQLLFYSVGIGQISSEVPQNLSASRPQDRQFILSSKKLLLSDSGFYLCAWSGTGLDQPQHFGDGTRLSIL.

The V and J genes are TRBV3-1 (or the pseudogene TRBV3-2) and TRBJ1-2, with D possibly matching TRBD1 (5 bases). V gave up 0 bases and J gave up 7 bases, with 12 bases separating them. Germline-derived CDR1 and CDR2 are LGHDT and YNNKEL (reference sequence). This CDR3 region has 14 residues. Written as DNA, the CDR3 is TGTGCCAGCAGCCAAGATATAGGGGCGCGTGGCTACACCTTC. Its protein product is CASSQDIGARGYTF.

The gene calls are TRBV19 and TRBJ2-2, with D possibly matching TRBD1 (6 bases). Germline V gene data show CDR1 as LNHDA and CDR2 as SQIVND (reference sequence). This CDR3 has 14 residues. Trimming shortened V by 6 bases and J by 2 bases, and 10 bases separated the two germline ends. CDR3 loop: CASRPQGNTGELFF. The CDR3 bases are TGTGCCAGTAGACCACAGGGAAACACCGGGGAGCTGTTTTTT.

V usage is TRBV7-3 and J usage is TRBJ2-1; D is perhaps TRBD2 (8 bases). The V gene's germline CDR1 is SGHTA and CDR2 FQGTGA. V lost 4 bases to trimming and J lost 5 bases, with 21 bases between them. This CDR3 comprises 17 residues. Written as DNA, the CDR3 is TGTGCCAGCAGCTCCCCAGGGGGTAGCGGGGCAAACAATGAGCAGTTCTTC. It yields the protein CASSSPGGSGANNEQFF.

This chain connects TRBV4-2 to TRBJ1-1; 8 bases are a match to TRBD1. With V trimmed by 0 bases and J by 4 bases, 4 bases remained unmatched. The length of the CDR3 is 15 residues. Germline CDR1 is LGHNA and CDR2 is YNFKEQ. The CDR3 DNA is TGTGCCAGCAGCCAAGATGACAGGGGTGGCACTGAAGCTTTCTTT. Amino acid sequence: CASSQDDRGGTEAFF.